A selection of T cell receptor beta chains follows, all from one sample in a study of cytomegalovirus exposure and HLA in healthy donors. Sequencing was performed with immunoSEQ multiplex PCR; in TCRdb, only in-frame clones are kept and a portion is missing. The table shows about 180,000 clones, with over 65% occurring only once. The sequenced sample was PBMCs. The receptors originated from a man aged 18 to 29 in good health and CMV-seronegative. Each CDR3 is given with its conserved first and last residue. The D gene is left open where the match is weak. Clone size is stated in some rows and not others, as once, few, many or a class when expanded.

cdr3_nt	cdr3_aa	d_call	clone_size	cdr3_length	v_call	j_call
TGCGCCAGCAGCTGGGGGGACAGGGAGTTTTACACCATATATTTT	CASSWGDREFYTIYF	TRBD1	-	15	TRBV5-1	TRBJ1-3
TGTGCCAGTAGTTCCCGCCCCGGGACTAGCGGGGTAGGGCAGTACTTC	CASSSRPGTSGVGQYF	TRBD2	-	16	TRBV19	TRBJ2-7
TGCGCCAGCAGCCAAGAGCGGGGGGGGAGGTACACCGGGGAGCTGTTTTTT	CASSQERGGRYTGELFF	TRBD2	-	17	TRBV4-1	TRBJ2-2
TGTGCCACCAGCAGAGCGTCGGGACAGCTCTATGGCTACACCTTC	CATSRASGQLYGYTF	TRBD1	few	15	TRBV15	TRBJ1-2
TGTGCCAGCAGTGAGGGAGAGTCAGGTCAGCCCCAGCATTTT	CASSEGESGQPQHF	-	-	14	TRBV6-5	TRBJ1-5
TGCGCCAGCAGCCAAGTAGCCCGGGTGGGTGTTGGCTACACCTTC	CASSQVARVGVGYTF	-	-	15	TRBV4-1	TRBJ1-2
TGTGCCAGCACAGATTGGGGACTAGCGGGAGAAGAGCAGTTCTTC	CASTDWGLAGEEQFF	TRBD2	-	15	TRBV11-2	TRBJ2-1
TGTGCCAGCAGTTTATCCGGGGGAGGCTACGAGCAGTACTTC	CASSLSGGGYEQYF	-	-	14	TRBV27	TRBJ2-7
TGTGCCAGCAGCATTAGCGGGGGCCACACAGATACGCAGTATTTT	CASSISGGHTDTQYF	TRBD2	-	15	TRBV7-3	TRBJ2-3
TGTGCCAGCTCACCCGGGACAGGGGTGCAGCCCCAGCATTTT	CASSPGTGVQPQHF	TRBD1	-	14	TRBV18	TRBJ1-5
TGTGCCAGCAGCCTCCGGACAGGGAACTACAATGAGCAGTTCTTC	CASSLRTGNYNEQFF	TRBD1	-	15	TRBV5-6	TRBJ2-1
TGTGCCAGTACCCGAAGATCACAGGGCCCGTCTGGGGCCAACGTCCTGACTTTC	CASTRRSQGPSGANVLTF	-	-	18	TRBV19	TRBJ2-6
TGTGCCAGCAGCGTAGAGGGGACTAGCCGGGAGACCCAGTACTTC	CASSVEGTSRETQYF	TRBD2	-	15	TRBV9	TRBJ2-5
TGTGCCAGCAGTGAAACAGGGCTCTATGGCTACACCTTC	CASSETGLYGYTF	-	-	13	TRBV27	TRBJ1-2
TGTGCCAGCAGTTTATCGCGACAGGCACTCACCGGGGAGCTGTTTTTT	CASSLSRQALTGELFF	-	-	16	TRBV27	TRBJ2-2
TGTGCCTGGGGACAGTTCAGGGAGACCCAGTACTTC	CAWGQFRETQYF	-	-	12	TRBV30	TRBJ2-5
TGCGCCAGCAGTAGCGGGACGCTTGGGGGGGAGCAGTTCTTC	CASSSGTLGGEQFF	TRBD2	-	14	TRBV5-1	TRBJ2-1
TGTGCCAGCAGCCTCAGGAGAAGACAGGGTACCCCCTACGAGCAGTACTTC	CASSLRRRQGTPYEQYF	TRBD1	-	17	TRBV14	TRBJ2-7
TGTGCCACCTTAGGAGTTTTAGGGGCTAATCAGCCCCAGCATTTT	CATLGVLGANQPQHF	-	once	15	TRBV6-1	TRBJ1-5
TGTGCCAGCAGCTTACGGGAATCACCAGATACGCAGTATTTT	CASSLRESPDTQYF	-	-	14	TRBV7-8	TRBJ2-3
TGTGCCTGGAGCCGGGACGGGGAGGCCCTAAGATCTCTCGAGCAGTACTTC	CAWSRDGEALRSLEQYF	-	-	17	TRBV30	TRBJ2-7
TGTGCCAGCAGCACACAGGGCTACGAGCAGTACTTC	CASSTQGYEQYF	-	-	12	TRBV21-1	TRBJ2-7
TGTGCCATCAGTGGGGCGGGGGAGGGGAGGACTGAAGCTTTCTTT	CAISGAGEGRTEAFF	-	-	15	TRBV10-3	TRBJ1-1
TGTGCCAGCAGTTCACGGAATTCACCCCTCCACTTT	CASSSRNSPLHF	-	-	12	TRBV6-5	TRBJ1-6
TGTGCCAGCAGTTTGACAGGAGGAGAGACCCAGTACTTC	CASSLTGGETQYF	-	once	13	TRBV28	TRBJ2-5
TGTGCCAGCAGCTTCGGGACAGGGGTCTCTGGGGCCAACGTCCTGACTTTC	CASSFGTGVSGANVLTF	TRBD1	-	17	TRBV9	TRBJ2-6
TGCAGTGCTAGAGCAGGGAACGAGCAGTACTTC	CSARAGNEQYF	-	-	11	TRBV20-1	TRBJ2-7
TGTGCCAGTAGCACGGACAGGGATCAGCCCCAGCATTTT	CASSTDRDQPQHF	TRBD1	-	13	TRBV19	TRBJ1-5
TGTGCCAGCAGTGAACTAGCGGGCACAGATACGCAGTATTTT	CASSELAGTDTQYF	TRBD2	-	14	TRBV6-4	TRBJ2-3
TGTGCCAGCAGTGAGATGTCCAGGGCGACTGAAGCTTTCTTT	CASSEMSRATEAFF	-	-	14	TRBV2	TRBJ1-1
TGTGCCAGCAGTCCTGACCCGGGGGGGAATCAGCCCCAGCATTTT	CASSPDPGGNQPQHF	-	-	15	TRBV6-1	TRBJ1-5
TGTGCCAGCAGCCACCGACTAGCGGGGGGGCCACAAAATGAGCAGTTCTTC	CASSHRLAGGPQNEQFF	TRBD2	-	17	TRBV14	TRBJ2-1
TGTGCCAGCACGGTCTGGACAGGGTCACGGAGTGGCTACACCTTC	CASTVWTGSRSGYTF	TRBD1	few	15	TRBV19	TRBJ1-2
TGTGCCAGCAGTCTTAGCGGGAGGACCCAGGTAGATACGCAGTATTTT	CASSLSGRTQVDTQYF	TRBD2	few	16	TRBV5-4	TRBJ2-3
TGTGCCAGCAGACTAGCGGGGGGGGCGGATACGCAGTATTTT	CASRLAGGADTQYF	TRBD2	-	14	TRBV6-1	TRBJ2-3
TGTGCCAGCAGCTTGGCGGGAGGGCCGGAGACCCAGTACTTC	CASSLAGGPETQYF	TRBD2	-	14	TRBV7-8	TRBJ2-5
TGTGCCAGCAGCTCCCAGGGGTTGGGGGCCACTGAAGCTTTCTTT	CASSSQGLGATEAFF	-	-	15	TRBV7-9	TRBJ1-1